This record covers a single TCR beta chain. Antigen unknown. MiXCR, applied by TCRdb to the reads, yields one record per CDR3 protein. There are 300,000 to 400,000 distinct CDR3 sequences in the sample; around 29% occur only once, and around 20% lies in the top ten. This record comes from a study of T cell repertoires in cytomegalovirus infection. Whole-study context: Selected CMV epitopes included recently identified HLA-C-restricted ones as well as well-studied HLA-B-restricted ones. Both a matching HLA type and CMV infection were indicated by public TCR beta signatures. Study results and limitations: Accumulated public TCR beta family frequency recognized individuals carrying CMV together with the relevant HLA.

Germline CDR1 SNHLY, CDR2 FYNNEI. This CDR3 region has 13 residues. V shed 9 bases and J shed 0 bases, with 12 bases lying between them. This specimen consisted of cultured PBMCs, obtained from culture after CMV antigen stimulation. This chain joins TRBV2 and TRBJ2-7; maybe TRBD1 (6 bases). The TCR was taken from a human donor in good health (CMV status not recorded). Some clones in this sample may be carry-over from other donors' samples. In DNA, the CDR3 is TGTGCCAGTACAGGGTTGAGCTCCTACGAGCAGTACTTC. This encodes CASTGLSSYEQYF.